Listed here are 15 T cell receptor beta chains from one sample, sequenced in a study of blood T cell repertoires in COVID-19. Sequencing used immunoSEQ multiplex PCR; TCRdb keeps in-frame clones, though not all of them. This table holds over 90,000 clones, roughly 85% found once. Source material: peripheral blood. These receptors were taken from a man aged 50 or older with active COVID-19.

CDR3 DNA: TGTGCCAGCAGCATCCACAGGGAGAACACTGAAGCTTTCTTT. It specifies CASSIHRENTEAFF. The V and J genes are TRBV7-9 and TRBJ1-1; tentative D call: TRBD1 (6 bases). CDR3 length equals 14 residues. The V end lost 5 bases, the J end lost 1 base, and 11 bases lay between the germline ends. Germline V gene data show CDR1 as SEHNR and CDR2 as FQNEAQ (reference sequence).

This chain links TRBV19 with TRBJ1-2; D gene ambiguous. The V end was cut by 4 bases, the J end by 2 bases, with 11 bases between. CDR1 is LNHDA and CDR2 is SQIVND in the germline V gene (reference sequence). The CDR3 runs 14 residues. The CDR3 is CASSRGAGNYGYTF. The CDR3 DNA follows: TGTGCCAGTAGTAGGGGAGCGGGGAACTATGGCTACACCTTC.

The rearrangement joins TRBV3-1 (or the pseudogene TRBV3-2) to TRBJ2-5, with D possibly TRBD2 on 6 matching bases. Trimming pared 2 bases from V and 5 bases from J, leaving 15 bases between. CDR1 is LGHDT and CDR2 is YNNKEL in the germline V gene (reference sequence). The CDR3 spans 15 residues. In DNA, the CDR3 is TGTGCCAGCAGCCAACCCTTACTAGCAGGGGAGACCCAGTACTTC. Its protein is CASSQPLLAGETQYF.

CDR3: CASSLAGQQFF. The CDR3 coding sequence is TGTGCCAGCAGCTTGGCGGGTCAGCAGTTCTTC. The chain links TRBV5-6 to TRBJ2-1; D is unclear. V lost 0 bases to trimming and J lost 11 bases, with 6 bases between them. The CDR3 length is 11 residues. Per the germline V gene, CDR1 is SGHDT and CDR2 is YYEEEE.

The chain is built from TRBV18 and TRBJ1-2; 7 nucleotides agree with TRBD1. Germline assignment: CDR1 KGHSH and CDR2 LQKENI. Trimming removed 3 bases from V and 0 bases from J; junction bases left unmatched: 4. CDR3 length: 15 amino acids. The CDR3 DNA follows: TGTGCCAGCTCACCTGGGACAGATTCTAACTATGGCTACACCTTC. Protein product: CASSPGTDSNYGYTF. The full variable domain, in which reference TRBV18 and TRBJ1-2 provide the parts outside the CDR3, is NAGVMQNPRHLVRRRGQEARLRCSPMKGHSHVYWYRQLPEEGLKFMVYLQKENIIDESGMPKERFSAEFPKEGPSILRIQQVVRGDSAAYFCASSPGTDSNYGYTFGSGTRLTVV.

This chain joins TRBV7-9 and TRBJ1-2; TRBD1 aligns across 7 bases. There are 15 residues in the CDR3. V shed 4 bases, J shed 2 bases, and the junction held 7 bases outside the gene matches. Germline assignment: CDR1 SEHNR and CDR2 FQNEAQ (reference sequence). This CDR3 reads CASSSSGTANYGYTF. In nucleotides, the CDR3 is TGTGCCAGCAGCTCCTCCGGGACAGCCAACTATGGCTACACCTTC.

CDR3 in DNA: TGTGCCAGCAGTCCAAGACAGGGACTGACAAAAGAGACCCAGTACTTC. Translated, it gives CASSPRQGLTKETQYF. The chain is built from TRBV27 and TRBJ2-5; TRBD1 is a possible D gene (7 bases). Germline loops: CDR1 MNHEY, CDR2 SMNVEV (reference sequence). The CDR3 sequence is 16 residues long. Trimming left V 5 bases short and J 3 bases short, with 19 bases between.

The rearrangement joins TRBV6-2 or TRBV6-3 to TRBJ2-7, with 8 bases aligning to TRBD1. V trimming: 6 bases; J trimming: 5 bases; junction bases outside the gene matches: 9. There are 14 residues in the CDR3. The germline gives CDR1 MNHEY, CDR2 SVGEGT. CDR3 sequence: CASSQGAGWHEQYF. The CDR3 coding sequence is TGTGCCAGCAGCCAGGGGGCGGGCTGGCACGAGCAGTACTTC.

This clone was seen just once. The chain links TRBV19 to TRBJ2-1; D possibly corresponds to TRBD1 (6 bases). Trimming cost V 5 bases and J 2 bases, with 10 bases left between them. Germline lookup yields CDR1 LNHDA and CDR2 SQIVND (reference sequence). The CDR3 loop spans 14 amino acids. Here the CDR3 reads CASSWTAAYNEQFF. In DNA form, the CDR3 reads TGTGCCAGTAGTTGGACAGCAGCCTACAATGAGCAGTTCTTC.

The J gene is TRBJ2-2, the V gene TRBV11-3; D gene uncertain. The V end was cut by 6 bases, the J end by 6 bases, with 11 bases between. This CDR3 is 13 amino acids long. CDR1 is SGHNT, CDR2 YENEEA, per germline. DNA for the CDR3: TGTGCCAGCAGTATTGACTTGTCCGGGGAGCTGTTTTTT. Amino acids: CASSIDLSGELFF. Full variable domain (outside the CDR3, taken from reference TRBV11-3 and TRBJ2-2): EAGVVQSPRYKIIEKKQPVAFWCNPISGHNTLYWYLQNLGQGPELLIRYENEEAVDDSQLPKDRFSAERLKGVDSTLKIQPAELGDSAVYLCASSIDLSGELFFGEGSRLTVL.

The rearrangement joins TRBV11-2 to TRBJ2-3; 10 bases line up with TRBD2. J was trimmed by 10 bases and V by 1 base; bases with no gene match: 5. The length of the CDR3 is 14 residues. Germline CDR1 reads SGHAT; CDR2 reads FQNNGV. CDR3 coding DNA: TGTGCCAGCAGCTTAGGCCAGACTAGCGGGTCGCAGTATTTT. It codes for CASSLGQTSGSQYF. The full variable domain, rest sourced from reference TRBV11-2 and TRBJ2-3, is EAGVAQSPRYKIIEKRQSVAFWCNPISGHATLYWYQQILGQGPKLLIQFQNNGVVDDSQLPKDRFSAERLKGVDSTLKIQPAKLEDSAVYLCASSLGQTSGSQYFGPGTRLTVL.

The chain recombines TRBV21-1 with TRBJ1-4; the tabulated D call, TRBD1, remains unverified against the DNA. TRBV21-1 is labeled a pseudogene. The CDR3 loop spans 18 amino acids. The CDR3 DNA sequence: TGTGCCAGCAGCAAAGTCAAAGGCCTCAGGGGTTCGGGTGAAAAACTGTTTTTT. Translating gives CASSKVKGLRGSGEKLFF.

This chain links TRBV9 with TRBJ2-1; no definite D call. CDR3 length equals 13 residues. Germline values: CDR1 SGDLS, CDR2 YYNGEE. The germline V and J ends were trimmed by 0 bases and 5 bases, with 6 bases remaining between them. The CDR3 coding sequence is TGTGCCAGCAGCGTAGCGCGGAACAATGAGCAGTTCTTC. It translates to CASSVARNNEQFF. The full variable domain, with the rest looked up from reference TRBV9 and TRBJ2-1, is DSGVTQTPKHLITATGQRVTLRCSPRSGDLSVYWYQQSLDQGLQFLIQYYNGEERAKGNILERFSAQQFPDLHSELNLSSLELGDSALYFCASSVARNNEQFFGPGTRLTVL.

The J gene is TRBJ1-1, the V gene TRBV18, with D hard to call. The CDR3 is made up of 14 amino acids. CDR1 is KGHSH and CDR2 is LQKENI in the germline V gene. Trimming stripped 6 bases from V and 5 bases from J, with 16 bases between. The CDR3 is CASSPTRERTEAFF. In DNA form, the CDR3 reads TGTGCCAGCTCCCCAACCCGGGAACGGACTGAAGCTTTCTTT.

The rearrangement joins TRBV4-1 to TRBJ1-5; no clear D. Per germline, CDR1 MGHRA and CDR2 YSYEKL. The ends were cut back, 0 bases at V and 4 bases at J, with 10 bases in the middle. CDR3 length: 15 amino acids. Here the CDR3 reads CASSQEFPGNQPQHF. The CDR3 bases are TGCGCCAGCAGCCAAGAATTTCCGGGGAATCAGCCCCAGCATTTT.